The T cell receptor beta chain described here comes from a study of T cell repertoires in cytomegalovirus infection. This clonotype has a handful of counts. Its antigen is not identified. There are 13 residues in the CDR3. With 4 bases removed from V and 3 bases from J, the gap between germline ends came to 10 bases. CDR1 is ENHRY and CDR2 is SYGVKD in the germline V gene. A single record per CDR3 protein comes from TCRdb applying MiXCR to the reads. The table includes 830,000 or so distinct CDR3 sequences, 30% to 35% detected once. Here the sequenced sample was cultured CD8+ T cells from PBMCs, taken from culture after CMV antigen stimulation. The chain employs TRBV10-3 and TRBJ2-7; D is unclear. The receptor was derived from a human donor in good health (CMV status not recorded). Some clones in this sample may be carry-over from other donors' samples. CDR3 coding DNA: TGTGCCATCAGTGGTCCCGAGTTCTACGAGCAGTACTTC. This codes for CAISGPEFYEQYF.